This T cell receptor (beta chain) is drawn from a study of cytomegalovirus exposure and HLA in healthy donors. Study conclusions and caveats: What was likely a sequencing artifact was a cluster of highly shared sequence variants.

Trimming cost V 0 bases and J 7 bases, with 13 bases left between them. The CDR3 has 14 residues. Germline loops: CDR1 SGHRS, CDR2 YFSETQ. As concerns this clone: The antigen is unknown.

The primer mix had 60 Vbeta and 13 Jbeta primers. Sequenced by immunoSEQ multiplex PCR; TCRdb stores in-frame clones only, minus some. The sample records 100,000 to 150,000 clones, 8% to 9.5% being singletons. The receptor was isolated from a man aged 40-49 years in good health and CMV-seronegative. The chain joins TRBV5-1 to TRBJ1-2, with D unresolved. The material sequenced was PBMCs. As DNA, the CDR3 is TGCGCCAGCAGCTTGGTGCCTCCACCCGGTGGCTACACCTTC. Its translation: CASSLVPPPGGYTF.